This TCR beta chain was captured by sequencing in a study of OX40 agonist ivuxolimab in advanced cancers. For the study at large: In this trial design, patients received ivuxolimab intravenously at 0.01 to 10 mg/kg every 2 weeks. Findings and caveats of the study: At 0.1 to 3.0 mg/kg and by week 6, clonal expansion occurred in CD4+ and CD8+ blood T cells.

Some clones are missing from TCRdb's copy, which holds only in-frame ones; the method was immunoSEQ multiplex PCR. The sample lists around 53,000 clones, approximately 80% occurring once. Trimming left V 3 bases short and J 2 bases short, with 15 bases between. This CDR3 has 16 residues. Germline CDR1 is SGHKS and CDR2 is YYEKEE (reference sequence). Turning to this clone: Antigen: not known.

The source was CD4+ or CD8+ T cells sorted from blood, collected in a trial of the OX40 agonist ivuxolimab. The chain recombines TRBV5-5 with TRBJ1-3; perhaps TRBD1 as D (5 bases). This clonotype was sampled from an adult with an advanced solid tumor such as melanoma, head and neck, liver or kidney cancer. The CDR3 loop is CASSSVPRAAGNTIYF. The CDR3 nucleotides are TGTGCCAGCAGCTCGGTCCCCAGGGCCGCTGGAAACACCATATATTTT. The variable domain in full, completed from reference TRBV5-5 and TRBJ1-3, reads DAGVTQSPTHLIKTRGQQVTLRCSPISGHKSVSWYQQVLGQGPQFIFQYYEKEERGRGNFPDRFSARQFPNYSSELNVNALLLGDSALYLCASSSVPRAAGNTIYFGEGSWLTVV.